This T cell receptor beta chain was sequenced for a study of T cells in Graves' hyperthyroidism and ophthalmopathy. Study overall: Staff took peripheral blood when the initial diagnosis was made, before any treatment began. Overall study findings and caveats: Also found in blood were most expanded thyroid clonotypes above 0.001.

Uncontrolled infection, other autoimmune disease, pregnancy and lactation each barred patients from inclusion. This clonotype was seen many times. The antigen remains undetermined. Per the germline V gene, CDR1 is SGHRS and CDR2 is YFSETQ. The CDR3 is 18 amino acids. V dropped 4 bases and J dropped 1; count of bases not matched to a gene: 11. TCR beta CDR3 regions were amplified from RNA. Initially, a first-round RT-PCR of the TCR CDR3 employed the HTBI primer set. TCRdb re-derived calls from the multiplex PCR reads in MiXCR, one entry per CDR3 protein. The sample shows roughly 710,000 distinct CDR3 sequences, approximately 36% of them seen only once.

Sequencing was performed on blood. The TCR originated in a woman between 35 and 50 years old with Graves' hyperthyroidism. The chain is built from TRBV5-1 and TRBJ2-6, with 7 bases matching TRBD1. The CDR3 bases are TGCGCCAGCAGCGGTAGACAGGGAACCAGTTCTGGGGCCAACGTCCTGACTTTC. This sequence encodes CASSGRQGTSSGANVLTF.